These T cell receptor beta chains were read from a single sample in a study of CD8 T cells in ankylosing spondylitis. Each CDR3 protein is one row after TCRdb ran MiXCR on the 5' RACE reads. The data contain fewer than 500,000 distinct CDR3 sequences, roughly 27% of them seen just once; the ten biggest clones take up under 0.9%. Sequencing was performed on blood, either unsorted or a sorted T cell fraction (not recorded which). These receptors all come from a male donor with ankylosing spondylitis. Each CDR3 is given with its conserved first and last residue. The D gene is left open where the match is weak. Clone size is given for some rows only: seen once, a few or many times, or a class if the clone is expanded.

J,D,size,V,length,CDR3,DNA
TRBJ2-7,-,few,TRBV12-3/TRBV12-4,15,CASSRSGTNSYEQYF,TGTGCCAGCAGTCGCTCCGGGACAAATTCCTACGAGCAGTACTTC
TRBJ2-1,TRBD1,-,TRBV12-3/TRBV12-4,15,CASRGPGQLYNEQFF,TGTGCCAGCAGGGGGCCGGGACAGCTATACAATGAGCAGTTCTTC
TRBJ1-3,-,few,TRBV29-1,13,CSVVPTSGNTIYF,TGCAGCGTTGTCCCTACGAGTGGAAACACCATATATTTT
TRBJ1-2,-,-,TRBV29-1,14,CSVGIRQREYGYTF,TGCAGCGTTGGGATCCGACAGAGAGAGTATGGCTACACCTTC
TRBJ1-1,TRBD1,-,TRBV12-3/TRBV12-4,16,CASTPGQGGRGTEAFF,TGTGCCAGCACCCCTGGACAGGGGGGACGGGGAACTGAAGCTTTCTTT
TRBJ2-5,TRBD1,-,TRBV24-1,18,CATSAPRDRGPYQETQYF,TGTGCCACCAGTGCCCCGCGGGACAGGGGACCGTACCAAGAGACCCAGTACTTC
TRBJ2-1,-,-,TRBV2,11,CASTQPPAQFF,TGTGCCAGCACTCAGCCTCCCGCGCAGTTCTTC
TRBJ2-4,TRBD2,-,TRBV15,19,CATSRDYPLAGLAKNIQYF,TGTGCCACCAGCAGAGATTACCCACTAGCGGGACTAGCCAAAAACATTCAGTACTTC
TRBJ2-3,-,-,TRBV7-2,13,CASSLASADTQYF,TGTGCCAGCAGCTTAGCGTCGGCAGATACGCAGTATTTT
TRBJ2-3,-,-,TRBV5-1,16,CASSPSLAVGTDTQYF,TGCGCCAGCAGCCCTTCGTTAGCCGTCGGGACAGATACGCAGTATTTT
TRBJ2-1,-,-,TRBV7-6,17,CASSHPLGRGSYNEQFF,TGTGCCAGCAGCCATCCTCTAGGGAGAGGATCCTACAATGAGCAGTTCTTC
TRBJ1-1,-,-,TRBV29-1,18,CSVQGVRELRWVNTEAFF,TGCAGCGTCCAGGGAGTCAGGGAGCTTAGGTGGGTGAACACTGAAGCTTTCTTT
TRBJ2-1,-,-,TRBV24-1,16,CATSEPGVSSYNEQFF,TGTGCCACCAGTGAGCCAGGGGTTAGCTCCTACAATGAGCAGTTCTTC
TRBJ2-5,TRBD2,few,TRBV20-1,17,CSAHQTTGLAGSGTQYF,TGCAGTGCTCACCAAACTACCGGACTAGCGGGATCTGGGACCCAGTACTTC
TRBJ1-5,-,-,TRBV14,13,CASSLNTGQPQHF,TGTGCCAGCAGCCTCAATACAGGACAGCCCCAGCATTTT
TRBJ2-1,-,-,TRBV25-1,14,CASSGVGPWNEQFF,TGTGCCAGCAGTGGGGTAGGGCCATGGAATGAGCAGTTCTTC
TRBJ1-2,-,-,TRBV20-1,14,CSTQSQAGGYGYTF,TGCAGTACCCAATCACAGGCGGGAGGTTACGGCTACACCTTC
TRBJ1-2,-,-,TRBV20-1,14,CSWGSSLGNYGYTF,TGCAGTTGGGGATCCTCACTGGGTAACTATGGCTACACCTTC
TRBJ1-5,TRBD1,-,TRBV6-1,14,CASTSGTANQPQHF,TGTGCCAGTACCTCCGGGACAGCCAATCAGCCCCAGCATTTT
TRBJ2-7,-,-,TRBV27,13,CASISTTTYEQYF,TGTGCCAGCATCTCCACTACCACCTACGAGCAGTACTTC
TRBJ2-1,-,few,TRBV29-1,15,CSVESSRATPNEQFF,TGCAGCGTTGAATCTAGCAGGGCGACCCCGAATGAGCAGTTCTTC
TRBJ2-3,-,-,TRBV5-1,14,CASSLVADLDTQYF,TGCGCCAGCAGCTTGGTTGCCGACCTGGATACGCAGTATTTT
TRBJ2-1,-,-,TRBV20-1,14,CSAHTPQRYNEQFF,TGCAGTGCCCATACTCCCCAACGGTACAATGAGCAGTTCTTC
TRBJ2-2,-,-,TRBV27,13,CASSFPGGAELFF,TGTGCCAGCAGTTTCCCAGGTGGAGCGGAGCTGTTTTTT
TRBJ2-7,-,-,TRBV20-1,12,CSAQGAGDEQYF,TGCAGTGCCCAGGGGGCGGGGGACGAGCAGTACTTC
TRBJ1-5,-,-,TRBV3-1,16,CASRLRRGTSNQPQHF,TGTGCCAGCAGACTAAGAAGGGGCACGAGCAATCAGCCCCAGCATTTT
TRBJ2-7,-,few,TRBV5-1,14,CASKSAEGPYEQYF,TGCGCCAGCAAATCGGCGGAGGGGCCCTACGAGCAGTACTTC
TRBJ2-5,-,-,TRBV15,11,CATRLAATQYF,TGTGCCACCAGGCTTGCGGCGACCCAGTACTTC
TRBJ2-1,TRBD2,-,TRBV6-5,15,CASIRGLAGGNEQFF,TGTGCCAGCATTAGAGGACTAGCGGGAGGCAATGAGCAGTTCTTC
TRBJ2-7,-,many,TRBV11-2,14,CASSLGRNSYEQYF,TGTGCCAGCAGCTTAGGAAGGAACTCCTACGAGCAGTACTTC
TRBJ1-1,-,few,TRBV2,15,CASSGETRMNTEAFF,TGTGCCAGCAGTGGGGAGACTCGGATGAACACTGAAGCTTTCTTT
TRBJ2-3,TRBD2,-,TRBV5-1,16,CASSSLAEGLTDTQYF,TGCGCCAGCAGCTCACTAGCGGAAGGGCTCACAGATACGCAGTATTTT
TRBJ2-5,-,-,TRBV7-8,13,CASSYPGPKTQYF,TGTGCCAGCAGCTACCCAGGACCAAAGACCCAGTACTTC
TRBJ2-7,-,-,TRBV5-1,15,CASSLTQGGPFEQYF,TGCGCCAGCAGCCTAACGCAGGGAGGCCCTTTTGAGCAGTACTTC
TRBJ1-1,-,many,TRBV2,11,CASRMNTEAFF,TGTGCCAGCAGGATGAACACTGAAGCTTTCTTT
TRBJ2-1,-,few,TRBV7-2,15,CASSLDGRNYNEQFF,TGTGCCAGCAGCTTAGACGGGAGAAACTACAATGAGCAGTTCTTC
TRBJ1-1,-,few,TRBV7-9,14,CAGQLGGSGTEAFF,TGTGCCGGTCAGTTGGGAGGGTCGGGGACTGAAGCTTTCTTT
TRBJ2-1,-,few,TRBV6-6,10,CASSSGKQFF,TGTGCCAGCAGTAGCGGAAAGCAGTTCTTC
TRBJ2-3,TRBD2,few,TRBV5-1,16,CASSLNNAGGPVTQYF,TGCGCCAGCAGCTTGAACAACGCGGGAGGGCCCGTTACGCAGTATTTT
TRBJ2-1,-,-,TRBV3-1,15,CASSQSMNPYNEQFF,TGTGCCAGCAGCCAATCCATGAACCCTTACAATGAGCAGTTCTTC
TRBJ1-1,TRBD1,-,TRBV15,15,CATSRAGGEVTEAFF,TGTGCCACCAGCAGAGCAGGGGGCGAGGTAACTGAAGCTTTCTTT
TRBJ2-5,TRBD2,-,TRBV3-1,14,CASRKLAGGETQYF,TGTGCCAGCAGAAAACTAGCGGGAGGTGAGACCCAGTACTTC